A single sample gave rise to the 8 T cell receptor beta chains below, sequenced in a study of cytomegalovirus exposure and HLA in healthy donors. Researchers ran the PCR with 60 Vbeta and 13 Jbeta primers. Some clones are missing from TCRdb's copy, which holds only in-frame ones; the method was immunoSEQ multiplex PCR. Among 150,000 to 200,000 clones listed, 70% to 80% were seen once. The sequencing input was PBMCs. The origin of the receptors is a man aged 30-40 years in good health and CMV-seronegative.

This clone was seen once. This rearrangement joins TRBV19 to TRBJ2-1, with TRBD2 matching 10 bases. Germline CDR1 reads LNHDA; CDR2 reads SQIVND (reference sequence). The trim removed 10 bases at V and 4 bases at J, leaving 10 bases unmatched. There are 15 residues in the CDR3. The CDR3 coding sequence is TGTGCCACCTCTACGACTAGCGGGTTTTACAATGAGCAGTTCTTC. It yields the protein CATSTTSGFYNEQFF.

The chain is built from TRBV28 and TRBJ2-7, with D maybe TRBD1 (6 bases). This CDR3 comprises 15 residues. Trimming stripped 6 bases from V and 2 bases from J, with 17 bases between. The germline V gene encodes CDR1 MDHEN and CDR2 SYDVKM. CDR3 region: CASRSGTPGAYEQYF. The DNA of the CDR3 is TGTGCCAGCAGGTCCGGGACACCCGGCGCCTACGAGCAGTACTTC.

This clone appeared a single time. As DNA, the CDR3 is TGCAGCCAACTCGGATCGGGTCAAGAGACCCAGTACTTC. Its translation: CSQLGSGQETQYF. The J gene is TRBJ2-5, the V gene TRBV29-1, with D hard to call. The V end lost 8 bases, the J end lost 2 bases, and 15 bases lay between the germline ends. The CDR3 is 13 amino acids. Germline V gene data show CDR1 as SQVTM and CDR2 as ANQGSEA. Drawing the rest from reference TRBV29-1 and TRBJ2-5, the complete variable domain is SAVISQKPSRDICQRGTSLTIQCQVDSQVTMMFWYRQQPGQSLTLIATANQGSEATYESGFVIDKFPISRPNLTFSTLTVSNMSPEDSSIYLCSQLGSGQETQYFGPGTRLLVL.

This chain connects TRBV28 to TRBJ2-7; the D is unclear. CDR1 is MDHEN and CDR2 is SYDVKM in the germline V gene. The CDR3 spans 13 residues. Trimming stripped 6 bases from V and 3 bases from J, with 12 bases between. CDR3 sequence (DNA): TGTGCCAGCAGAAGTCAGAAAATCTACGAGCAGTACTTC. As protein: CASRSQKIYEQYF.

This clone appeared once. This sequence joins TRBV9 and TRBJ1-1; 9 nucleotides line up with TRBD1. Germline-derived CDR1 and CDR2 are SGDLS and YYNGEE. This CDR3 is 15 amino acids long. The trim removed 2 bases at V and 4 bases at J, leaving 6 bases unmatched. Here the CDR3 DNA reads TGTGCCAGCAGCGTTGGGGGACAGGGACGCACTGAAGCTTTCTTT. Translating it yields CASSVGGQGRTEAFF.

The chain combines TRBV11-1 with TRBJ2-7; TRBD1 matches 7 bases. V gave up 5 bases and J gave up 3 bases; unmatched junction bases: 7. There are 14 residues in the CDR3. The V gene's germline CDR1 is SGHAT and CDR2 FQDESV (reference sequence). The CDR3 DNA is TGTGCCAGCAGCCCCCAGGGACAGCGCTACGAGCAGTACTTC. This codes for CASSPQGQRYEQYF.

For the CDR3, the DNA is TGTGCCAGCAGCTTGGGACAGGGAGGTGAAAAACTGTTTTTT. Protein product: CASSLGQGGEKLFF. The genes are TRBV5-4 and TRBJ1-4; 7 bases are shared with TRBD1. The CDR3 is made up of 14 amino acids. CDR1 and CDR2 from the germline V gene are SGHNT and YYREEE (reference sequence). The trim removed 0 bases at V and 7 bases at J, leaving 3 bases unmatched.

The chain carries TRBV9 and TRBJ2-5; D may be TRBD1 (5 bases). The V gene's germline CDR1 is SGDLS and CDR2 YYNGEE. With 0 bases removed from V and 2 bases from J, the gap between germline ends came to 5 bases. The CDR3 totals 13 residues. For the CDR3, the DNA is TGTGCCAGCAGCGTAGGACAGCAAGAGACCCAGTACTTC. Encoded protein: CASSVGQQETQYF. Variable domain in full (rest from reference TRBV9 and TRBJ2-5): DSGVTQTPKHLITATGQRVTLRCSPRSGDLSVYWYQQSLDQGLQFLIQYYNGEERAKGNILERFSAQQFPDLHSELNLSSLELGDSALYFCASSVGQQETQYFGPGTRLLVL.